The 5 T cell receptor beta chains below were found in one sample sequenced in a study of blood T cell repertoires in COVID-19. Method: immunoSEQ multiplex PCR; TCRdb's copy keeps in-frame clones and lacks some. The sample holds 110,000 to 150,000 clones, 84% seen once. The sequencing input was PBMCs or T cells enriched from blood (not recorded which). These receptor sequences come from a man in his forties with acute COVID-19.

The chain employs TRBV11-2 and TRBJ1-5; TRBD1 matches 8 bases. The CDR3 extends over 16 amino acids. CDR1 is SGHAT, CDR2 FQNNGV, per germline. V shed 5 bases, J shed 3 bases, and the junction held 9 bases outside the gene matches. This CDR3 is CASSPSTGATNQPQHF. CDR3 DNA: TGTGCCAGCAGCCCCTCGACAGGGGCGACCAATCAGCCCCAGCATTTT.

This rearrangement joins TRBV7-2 to TRBJ1-1; 7 nucleotides align to TRBD1. This CDR3 contains 13 residues. Trimming removed 5 bases from V and 11 bases from J; junction bases left unmatched: 11. CDR1 is SGHTA, CDR2 FQGNSA, per germline. The CDR3 nucleotides read TGTGCCAGCAGCGTTACTACAGGGGCGACGGCTTTCTTT. It codes for CASSVTTGATAFF.

V is TRBV19 and J is TRBJ2-2; D perhaps matches TRBD2 (6 bases). Germline CDR1 reads LNHDA; CDR2 reads SQIVND (reference sequence). The CDR3 is made up of 16 amino acids. The V and J ends lost 4 bases and 6 bases respectively, with 18 bases between them. The CDR3 DNA sequence: TGTGCCAGTAGTAACGGGGCACCCCGGGGGTCCGGGGAGCTGTTTTTT. This encodes CASSNGAPRGSGELFF.

This sequence joins TRBV3-1 (or the pseudogene TRBV3-2) and TRBJ2-1, with D maybe TRBD2 (6 bases). The CDR3 is 13 amino acids. V lost 5 bases and J lost 6, with 11 bases in between. Germline V gene sequence: CDR1 LGHDT, CDR2 YNNKEL (reference sequence). The CDR3 here is CASSSGLVNEQFF. CDR3 sequence (DNA): TGTGCCAGCAGCTCGGGACTTGTCAATGAGCAGTTCTTC.

The chain joins TRBV5-1 to TRBJ2-7; 10 bases align to TRBD2. This CDR3 has 15 residues. V was clipped by 4 bases and J by 3 bases; unmatched bases: 7. Germline V gives CDR1 SGHRS, CDR2 YFSETQ. The CDR3 nucleotides read TGCGCCAGCAGCCAAAATTTAGCGGGAGGCTACGAGCAGTACTTC. Translated, it gives CASSQNLAGGYEQYF.